This entry lists 12 T cell receptor beta chains sequenced from one sample in a study of blood T cell repertoires in COVID-19. The data were produced by immunoSEQ multiplex PCR, yet TCRdb's version contains in-frame clones alone and is incomplete. The top ten hold less than 2.5% of the sample, which has roughly 250,000 clones, approximately 90% seen once. The sequencing input was PBMCs or T cells enriched from blood (not recorded which). Receptor source: a young woman who had recovered from COVID-19.

The chain links TRBV28 to TRBJ1-2, with TRBD1 as a possible D gene (5 bases). The V gene's germline CDR1 is MDHEN and CDR2 SYDVKM. This CDR3 is built from 14 residues. The V gene lost 2 bases and the J gene lost 6 bases, with 13 bases spanning the gap. The CDR3 reads CASSLNRGWDGYTF. CDR3 nucleotides: TGTGCCAGCAGTTTAAATAGGGGCTGGGATGGCTACACCTTC.

CDR3 residues: CASSLLDREYYNSPLHF. The CDR3 nucleotides are TGTGCCAGCAGTTTACTCGACAGGGAGTACTATAATTCACCCCTCCACTTT. The chain uses TRBV28 and TRBJ1-6; the match to TRBD1 covers 7 bases. After removal of 2 bases from V and 3 bases from J, the junction contained 7 bases not matched to a gene. CDR3 length equals 17 residues. Germline V gene lookup returns CDR1 MDHEN and CDR2 SYDVKM.

V gene TRBV6-2 or TRBV6-3 combines with J gene TRBJ1-1; D gene ambiguous. This CDR3 is 13 amino acids long. V was shortened by 2 bases and J by 5 bases, with 9 bases between the two germline ends. The germline gives CDR1 MNHEY, CDR2 SVGEGT. The CDR3 DNA reads TGTGCCAGCAGTTACAGCGAAGAGACTGAAGCTTTCTTT. As protein: CASSYSEETEAFF.

The chain has TRBV24-1 and TRBJ1-2, with D unresolved. V lost 4 bases, J lost 4 bases, and 9 bases lay in between. This CDR3 is built from 13 residues. Germline CDR1 reads KGHDR; CDR2 reads SFDVKD. The CDR3 region is CATSDGSPYGYTF. CDR3 DNA sequence: TGTGCCACCAGTGACGGGTCGCCCTATGGCTACACCTTC.

This clone has a single count. This chain connects TRBV5-4 to TRBJ2-3; 11 bases line up with TRBD2. Germline V gives CDR1 SGHNT, CDR2 YYREEE (reference sequence). CDR3 length: 16 amino acids. J gave up 0 bases and V 4 bases, and 4 bases lay outside the gene matches. The chain's CDR3 is CASSGSSGGSTDTQYF. DNA of the CDR3: TGTGCCAGCAGCGGATCTAGCGGGGGGAGCACAGATACGCAGTATTTT. Full variable domain (remainder filled in from reference TRBV5-4 and TRBJ2-3): ETGVTQSPTHLIKTRGQQVTLRCSSQSGHNTVSWYQQALGQGPQFIFQYYREEENGRGNFPPRFSGLQFPNYSSELNVNALELDDSALYLCASSGSSGGSTDTQYFGPGTRLTVL.

This clone was observed a few times. The V gene is TRBV27, the J gene TRBJ2-2; TRBD1 matches 8 bases. The CDR3 is 15 amino acids. Per germline, CDR1 MNHEY and CDR2 SMNVEV (reference sequence). With V trimmed by 4 bases and J by 3 bases, 4 bases remained unmatched. The DNA of the CDR3 is TGTGCCAGCAGTTGGACAGGGATCTACACCGGGGAGCTGTTTTTT. Its protein is CASSWTGIYTGELFF.

This clone was picked up one time. The V gene is TRBV10-3, the J gene TRBJ2-7; a possible D gene is TRBD1 (6 bases). This CDR3 comprises 13 residues. V was clipped by 6 bases and J by 6 bases, with 15 bases between them. Germline V lookup: CDR1 ENHRY, CDR2 SYGVKD. The CDR3 bases are TGTGCCATCAGCGGTACAGGGATCGCCGAGCAGTACTTC. Its protein is CAISGTGIAEQYF.

This clone has a single count. The chain has TRBV24-1 and TRBJ2-2, with TRBD1 matching 10 bases. The CDR3 loop spans 15 amino acids. The germline CDR1 and CDR2 sequences are KGHDR and SFDVKD. The trim removed 8 bases at V and 3 bases at J, leaving 5 bases unmatched. CDR3 in DNA: TGTGCCACCACACCGGGACAGGGGCACACCGGGGAGCTGTTTTTT. Residues: CATTPGQGHTGELFF.

The V gene is TRBV3-1 (or the pseudogene TRBV3-2), the J gene TRBJ1-6; D may be TRBD1 (6 bases). Deletions cut 4 bases from V and 6 bases from J, with 13 bases between. This CDR3 contains 15 residues. Germline CDR1 is LGHDT and CDR2 is YNNKEL (reference sequence). The CDR3 DNA follows: TGTGCCAGCAGCCCCCCTTGGACAGTTAATTCACCCCTCCACTTT. Amino acids: CASSPPWTVNSPLHF.

The chain uses TRBV2 and TRBJ2-5, with 13 bases aligning to TRBD2. The length of the CDR3 is 15 residues. J gave up 1 base and V 7 bases, and 3 bases lay outside the gene matches. Germline CDR1 and CDR2: SNHLY and FYNNEI. The CDR3 region has the DNA TGTGCCAGCAAGGGACTAGCGGGGCTCCAAGAGACCCAGTACTTC. It is translated as CASKGLAGLQETQYF.

The chain joins TRBV6-1 to TRBJ1-2; 9 bases match TRBD1. The CDR3 extends over 14 amino acids. The V gene's germline CDR1 is MNHNS and CDR2 SASEGT. The trim removed 2 bases at V and 9 bases at J, leaving 7 bases unmatched. CDR3 amino acids: CASSESWGQGSYTF. CDR3 DNA sequence: TGTGCCAGCAGTGAATCCTGGGGACAGGGAAGCTACACCTTC.

The sample holds one count of this clone. This CDR3 is CASSLGDRATQYF. CDR3 DNA: TGTGCCAGCAGCTTGGGGGACAGGGCCACCCAGTACTTC. V gene TRBV5-6 combines with J gene TRBJ2-5; 9 bases map to TRBD1. The V gene end was trimmed by 0 bases and the J gene end by 8 bases; junction bases not matched to a gene: 2. The CDR3 covers 13 residues. Germline CDR1 is SGHDT and CDR2 is YYEEEE. Full variable domain (rest looked up from reference TRBV5-6 and TRBJ2-5): DAGVTQSPTHLIKTRGQQVTLRCSPKSGHDTVSWYQQALGQGPQFIFQYYEEEERQRGNFPDRFSGHQFPNYSSELNVNALLLGDSALYLCASSLGDRATQYFGPGTRLLVL.